This TCR beta chain appears in the sequencing data of a study of T cell responses to AZD1222 COVID-19 vaccine. The CDR3 has 12 amino acids. V shed 4 bases and J shed 4 bases, with 8 bases lying between them. Germline values: CDR1 SGHDT, CDR2 YYEEEE. Comment on this clone: Its antigen is undetermined.

Whole-study findings and limits: It was only after the peak T cell response that any repertoires were sampled.

The protocol was immunoSEQ multiplex PCR, while the TCRdb copy is restricted to in-frame clones and leaves out a portion. The sample records about 190,000 clones, about 89% being singletons. The sample in question was peripheral blood, obtained on day 0 of MenACWY control vaccination. The TCR was taken from an adult in good health. This chain uses TRBV5-6 with TRBJ1-1; no clear D. The CDR3, as DNA: TGTGCCAGCAGCAGGACGGTCACTGAAGCTTTCTTT. Translated, it gives CASSRTVTEAFF.